This T cell receptor (beta chain) is drawn from a study of T-cell memory formation after mild COVID-19. Turning to the study itself: The TCR clusters were mostly specific to one donor.

Germline assignment: CDR1 SGHVS and CDR2 FNYEAQ. J lost 1 base, V lost 5 bases, and 17 bases had no gene match. The CDR3 covers 19 residues. Judged by abundance, this clonotype is medium-sized. What it recognizes is unknown. The study's findings and limits: Memory cells collected pre-infection included some clones that later responded, suggesting cross-reactive memory joined.

5'RACE primed from the constant segment yielded TCR alpha and TCR beta cDNA libraries bearing sample barcodes and UMIs. TCRdb independently ran MiXCR on the 5' RACE reads; one entry per CDR3 protein. The sample lists 65,000 to 90,000 distinct CDR3 sequences, around 13% seen once, with 31% in the top ten. This clonotype was obtained from an adult woman who had mild COVID-19 (a few samples of this study predate the infection). Cell type and time point are not known. The specimen sequenced was PBMCs or a T cell subset sorted from them (not recorded which). The V and J genes are TRBV7-6 and TRBJ2-3; 8 nucleotides match TRBD1. The CDR3 region is CASSPLATTGGQGTDTQYF. The CDR3 DNA reads as TGTGCCAGCAGCCCACTAGCAACTACAGGGGGACAGGGCACAGATACGCAGTATTTT.